A selection of T cell receptor beta chains follows, all from one sample in a study of T cell responses to AZD1222 COVID-19 vaccine. This table comes from immunoSEQ multiplex PCR, and its TCRdb copy is limited to in-frame clones, with some not included. The data show around 150,000 clones, 92% seen once. The sample was peripheral blood, taken 28 days after the second AZD1222 dose. Every receptor here comes from an adult who received the AZD1222 COVID-19 vaccine. The CDR3 runs from the conserved cysteine through the conserved F or W. Each record gives: D gene, V gene, clone size, J gene, CDR3 protein, CDR3 DNA. A D gene is named only where the DNA matches it firmly. Clone size, where shown, is once, few, many, or a class for clones that have expanded.

d_gene: TRBD1; v_gene: TRBV12-3/TRBV12-4; abundance: NA; j_gene: TRBJ2-1; CDR3aa: CASSIRRGWEQFF; CDR3nt: TGTGCCAGCAGTATCCGCAGGGGGTGGGAGCAGTTCTTC
d_gene: NA; v_gene: TRBV2; abundance: NA; j_gene: TRBJ1-6; CDR3aa: CASSEVGAGARNSPLHF; CDR3nt: TGTGCCAGCAGTGAAGTTGGGGCAGGGGCACGTAATTCACCCCTCCACTTT
d_gene: NA; v_gene: TRBV5-1; abundance: NA; j_gene: TRBJ1-5; CDR3aa: CASSLGGSNQPQHF; CDR3nt: TGCGCCAGCAGCTTGGGGGGGAGCAATCAGCCCCAGCATTTT
d_gene: NA; v_gene: TRBV11-1; abundance: NA; j_gene: TRBJ1-3; CDR3aa: CASSKRRENTIYF; CDR3nt: TGTGCCAGCAGCAAACGCAGGGAAAACACCATATATTTT
d_gene: TRBD1; v_gene: TRBV30; abundance: NA; j_gene: TRBJ1-5; CDR3aa: CAWTTTGQVRNQPQHF; CDR3nt: TGTGCCTGGACCACGACGGGACAGGTGCGTAATCAGCCCCAGCATTTT
d_gene: NA; v_gene: TRBV2; abundance: NA; j_gene: TRBJ2-1; CDR3aa: CASSGGMYNEQFF; CDR3nt: TGTGCCAGCAGTGGTGGGATGTATAATGAGCAGTTCTTC
d_gene: NA; v_gene: TRBV28; abundance: NA; j_gene: TRBJ1-5; CDR3aa: CASSLSGIYSNQPQHF; CDR3nt: TGTGCCAGCAGTTTATCCGGCATTTATAGCAATCAGCCCCAGCATTTT
d_gene: NA; v_gene: TRBV19; abundance: once; j_gene: TRBJ1-1; CDR3aa: CASSILTVPRGTEAFF; CDR3nt: TGTGCCAGTAGTATACTGACAGTTCCTAGGGGAACTGAAGCTTTCTTT
d_gene: NA; v_gene: TRBV11-2; abundance: NA; j_gene: TRBJ2-7; CDR3aa: CASSPPDSYEQYF; CDR3nt: TGTGCCAGCAGCCCTCCCGACAGCTACGAGCAGTACTTC
d_gene: TRBD1; v_gene: TRBV19; abundance: NA; j_gene: TRBJ1-6; CDR3aa: CASSTRDGTGRNSPLHF; CDR3nt: TGTGCCAGTAGTACCCGCGACGGGACAGGACGTAATTCACCCCTCCACTTT
d_gene: TRBD1; v_gene: TRBV28; abundance: NA; j_gene: TRBJ2-7; CDR3aa: CASHTGTGSYEQYF; CDR3nt: TGTGCCAGCCATACCGGGACAGGGTCCTACGAGCAGTACTTC
d_gene: NA; v_gene: TRBV10-3; abundance: NA; j_gene: TRBJ1-5; CDR3aa: CAISESWGSNQPQHF; CDR3nt: TGTGCCATCAGTGAGTCGTGGGGGAGCAATCAGCCCCAGCATTTT
d_gene: NA; v_gene: TRBV30; abundance: NA; j_gene: TRBJ2-7; CDR3aa: CAWRDIGGGTYEQYF; CDR3nt: TGTGCCTGGAGGGACATAGGTGGGGGTACCTACGAGCAGTACTTC
d_gene: NA; v_gene: TRBV30; abundance: NA; j_gene: TRBJ1-1; CDR3aa: CALLPRVEAFF; CDR3nt: TGTGCCCTGTTGCCCCGTGTAGAAGCTTTCTTT
d_gene: NA; v_gene: TRBV13; abundance: NA; j_gene: TRBJ1-6; CDR3aa: CASSLSETTLHF; CDR3nt: TGTGCCAGCAGCCTTTCAGAAACCACCCTCCACTTT
d_gene: NA; v_gene: TRBV6-5; abundance: NA; j_gene: TRBJ1-6; CDR3aa: CASSYSSEGNSPLHF; CDR3nt: TGTGCCAGCAGTTACTCGAGTGAGGGTAATTCACCCCTCCACTTT
d_gene: TRBD2; v_gene: TRBV27; abundance: once; j_gene: TRBJ2-7; CDR3aa: CASSPVGLAGGEQYF; CDR3nt: TGTGCCAGCAGCCCAGTAGGGCTAGCGGGAGGCGAGCAGTACTTC
d_gene: NA; v_gene: TRBV6-2/TRBV6-3; abundance: few; j_gene: TRBJ2-2; CDR3aa: CASSYVLGDTGELFF; CDR3nt: TGTGCCAGCAGTTACGTCCTGGGCGACACCGGGGAGCTGTTTTTT
d_gene: TRBD1; v_gene: TRBV19; abundance: NA; j_gene: TRBJ2-7; CDR3aa: CASSIGGGQGPYEQYF; CDR3nt: TGTGCCAGTAGTATAGGCGGAGGACAGGGGCCCTACGAGCAGTACTTC
d_gene: NA; v_gene: TRBV7-9; abundance: NA; j_gene: TRBJ1-4; CDR3aa: CASSRDSYNEKLFF; CDR3nt: TGTGCCAGCAGCCGAGACAGTTATAATGAAAAACTGTTTTTT
d_gene: NA; v_gene: TRBV7-9; abundance: NA; j_gene: TRBJ2-4; CDR3aa: CASSLAGGQNIQYF; CDR3nt: TGTGCCAGCAGCTTAGCGGGCGGACAAAACATTCAGTACTTC
d_gene: TRBD1; v_gene: TRBV15; abundance: NA; j_gene: TRBJ1-1; CDR3aa: CATSRGVGQVNTEAFF; CDR3nt: TGTGCCACCAGCAGAGGGGTCGGACAGGTCAACACTGAAGCTTTCTTT
d_gene: NA; v_gene: TRBV11-2; abundance: NA; j_gene: TRBJ2-7; CDR3aa: CASTQEGTPTYEQYF; CDR3nt: TGTGCCAGCACCCAAGAAGGGACTCCGACCTACGAGCAGTACTTC
d_gene: NA; v_gene: TRBV4-1; abundance: NA; j_gene: TRBJ1-2; CDR3aa: CASSQEGGTIRNYGYTF; CDR3nt: TGCGCCAGCAGCCAAGAAGGAGGGACAATAAGGAACTATGGCTACACCTTC
d_gene: NA; v_gene: TRBV3-1/TRBV3-2; abundance: NA; j_gene: TRBJ1-2; CDR3aa: CASSPKPDGLYGYTF; CDR3nt: TGTGCCAGCAGCCCCAAGCCGGACGGACTCTATGGCTACACCTTC
d_gene: NA; v_gene: TRBV12-3/TRBV12-4; abundance: NA; j_gene: TRBJ1-1; CDR3aa: CASRPSGVTEAFF; CDR3nt: TGTGCCAGCAGGCCCTCAGGGGTTACTGAAGCTTTCTTT
d_gene: NA; v_gene: TRBV30; abundance: NA; j_gene: TRBJ1-1; CDR3aa: CATRPGRGGAFF; CDR3nt: TGTGCCACTCGACCGGGGCGGGGTGGTGCTTTCTTT
d_gene: NA; v_gene: TRBV5-6; abundance: NA; j_gene: TRBJ1-5; CDR3aa: CASSFRGQPQHF; CDR3nt: TGTGCCAGCAGCTTCAGGGGACAGCCCCAGCATTTT
d_gene: NA; v_gene: TRBV2; abundance: NA; j_gene: TRBJ2-1; CDR3aa: CASTYGQQVNEQFF; CDR3nt: TGTGCCAGCACCTACGGGCAACAGGTCAATGAGCAGTTCTTC
d_gene: NA; v_gene: TRBV28; abundance: NA; j_gene: TRBJ1-5; CDR3aa: CASSLVINQPQHF; CDR3nt: TGTGCCAGCAGCCTTGTCATAAATCAGCCCCAGCATTTT
d_gene: NA; v_gene: TRBV21-1; abundance: NA; j_gene: TRBJ2-3; CDR3aa: CASSFGGREISDTQYF; CDR3nt: TGTGCCAGCAGCTTCGGGGGGCGGGAAATATCAGATACGCAGTATTTT
d_gene: TRBD1; v_gene: TRBV11-2; abundance: NA; j_gene: TRBJ1-3; CDR3aa: CASSYRTGPISGNTIYF; CDR3nt: TGTGCCAGCAGCTACCGGACAGGACCCATCTCTGGAAACACCATATATTTT
d_gene: NA; v_gene: TRBV10-3; abundance: NA; j_gene: TRBJ1-1; CDR3aa: CAIMQDPRGTEAFF; CDR3nt: TGTGCCATCATGCAGGACCCCCGAGGCACTGAAGCTTTCTTT
d_gene: NA; v_gene: TRBV20-1; abundance: NA; j_gene: TRBJ1-6; CDR3aa: CSARDSGTLHF; CDR3nt: TGCAGTGCTAGGGATTCGGGCACCCTCCACTTT
d_gene: NA; v_gene: TRBV6-4; abundance: NA; j_gene: TRBJ2-6; CDR3aa: CASRDSGANVLTF; CDR3nt: TGTGCCAGCAGGGACTCTGGGGCCAACGTCCTGACTTTC
d_gene: NA; v_gene: TRBV5-4; abundance: once; j_gene: TRBJ1-2; CDR3aa: CASSPSPGEGYGYTF; CDR3nt: TGTGCCAGCAGCCCCTCCCCGGGGGAGGGCTATGGCTACACCTTC
d_gene: NA; v_gene: TRBV6-1; abundance: NA; j_gene: TRBJ2-3; CDR3aa: CASSDRDDPASTDTQYF; CDR3nt: TGTGCCAGCAGTGATAGGGACGATCCCGCTAGCACAGATACGCAGTATTTT
d_gene: NA; v_gene: TRBV19; abundance: NA; j_gene: TRBJ2-2; CDR3aa: CATPGFTTGELFF; CDR3nt: TGTGCCACCCCGGGCTTTACCACCGGGGAGCTGTTTTTT
d_gene: NA; v_gene: TRBV15; abundance: NA; j_gene: TRBJ1-2; CDR3aa: CATSRDRAGSYGYTF; CDR3nt: TGTGCCACCAGCAGAGATAGGGCGGGATCCTATGGCTACACCTTC
d_gene: NA; v_gene: TRBV6-2/TRBV6-3; abundance: NA; j_gene: TRBJ2-7; CDR3aa: CASSSDSRFREQYF; CDR3nt: TGTGCCAGCAGCTCGGACAGCCGGTTTCGCGAGCAGTACTTC
d_gene: TRBD2; v_gene: TRBV7-6; abundance: NA; j_gene: TRBJ2-2; CDR3aa: CASSSPTSGGVNTGELFF; CDR3nt: TGTGCCAGCAGCTCCCCGACTAGCGGGGGGGTAAACACCGGGGAGCTGTTTTTT
d_gene: NA; v_gene: TRBV6-5; abundance: NA; j_gene: TRBJ2-7; CDR3aa: CATPWRTIREEQYF; CDR3nt: TGTGCCACCCCCTGGAGGACAATCAGGGAAGAGCAGTACTTC
d_gene: NA; v_gene: TRBV27; abundance: NA; j_gene: TRBJ2-7; CDR3aa: CASSWAGVSYEQYF; CDR3nt: TGTGCCAGCAGTTGGGCCGGGGTTTCCTACGAGCAGTACTTC
d_gene: TRBD1; v_gene: TRBV10-3; abundance: NA; j_gene: TRBJ1-1; CDR3aa: CAIPKQGRFKIEAFF; CDR3nt: TGTGCCATCCCTAAACAGGGGCGGTTTAAGATTGAAGCTTTCTTT
d_gene: NA; v_gene: TRBV19; abundance: NA; j_gene: TRBJ2-7; CDR3aa: CASSISLTRSEQYF; CDR3nt: TGTGCCAGTAGTATCTCCTTAACTAGGAGTGAGCAGTACTTC
d_gene: NA; v_gene: TRBV28; abundance: NA; j_gene: TRBJ2-7; CDR3aa: CASSWAGKQYEQYF; CDR3nt: TGTGCCAGCAGTTGGGCGGGAAAACAGTACGAGCAGTACTTC
d_gene: NA; v_gene: TRBV28; abundance: NA; j_gene: TRBJ2-7; CDR3aa: CASARVFYEQYF; CDR3nt: TGTGCCAGCGCCAGGGTTTTCTACGAGCAGTACTTC
d_gene: NA; v_gene: TRBV19; abundance: NA; j_gene: TRBJ2-7; CDR3aa: CASSIRGFNEQYF; CDR3nt: TGTGCCAGTAGTATCCGGGGGTTCAACGAGCAGTACTTC
d_gene: NA; v_gene: TRBV10-3; abundance: few; j_gene: TRBJ2-1; CDR3aa: CAISERTANSGSYNEQFF; CDR3nt: TGTGCCATCAGTGAGCGAACCGCCAATAGCGGCTCCTACAATGAGCAGTTCTTC
d_gene: NA; v_gene: TRBV7-2; abundance: NA; j_gene: TRBJ1-1; CDR3aa: CASSQGFGNTEAFF; CDR3nt: TGTGCCAGCAGCCAAGGATTTGGAAACACTGAAGCTTTCTTT
d_gene: TRBD1; v_gene: TRBV3-1/TRBV3-2; abundance: NA; j_gene: TRBJ1-1; CDR3aa: CASSRPGTGGIGTEAFF; CDR3nt: TGTGCCAGCAGCCGACCCGGGACAGGGGGCATTGGCACTGAAGCTTTCTTT
d_gene: NA; v_gene: TRBV2; abundance: NA; j_gene: TRBJ2-7; CDR3aa: CASSVAQASSYEQYF; CDR3nt: TGTGCCAGCAGTGTGGCGCAGGCGAGCTCCTACGAGCAGTACTTC
d_gene: NA; v_gene: TRBV5-5; abundance: NA; j_gene: TRBJ1-3; CDR3aa: CASSLTDSGNTIYF; CDR3nt: TGTGCCAGCAGCTTGACAGACTCTGGAAACACCATATATTTT